This TCR beta chain was captured in a study of blood T cell repertoires in COVID-19. Study-wide background: Whether acute or convalescent, the COVID-19 samples came from the United States, Italy and Spain. T cells, B-cell-depleted T cells, or PBMCs supplied cDNA or gDNA.

Under the authors' procedure: It was from reference gene primer amplification that nucleated cell counts were estimated. Clones were read by immunoSEQ multiplex PCR, and TCRdb kept only the in-frame ones, dropping some. That table supplies the V and J calls and clone size; D and trimming were determined from the DNA. The sample holds 95,000 to 110,000 clones; more than 70% are singletons and the top ten take approximately 4.9%. V dropped 10 bases and J dropped 8 bases, with 20 bases sitting between them. Germline CDR1 WSHSY, CDR2 SAAADI. The CDR3 has 13 amino acids. The rearrangement joins TRBV10-2 to TRBJ1-2, with D possibly being TRBD1 (6 bases). Sequenced input: peripheral blood. The TCR comes from a man aged 40-55 years with active or convalescent COVID-19. The CDR3 sequence is CATSDRTEGGYTF. The CDR3, as DNA: TGCGCCACCTCAGACCGGACAGAAGGAGGCTACACCTTC.